This TCR beta chain was identified during a study of shared clonotypes between healthy human individuals. Study information: There were three CD4 naive, three CD4 memory, two CD8 naive and one CD8 memory plates per donor. Study-level results: Estimated clonotype richness was generally higher in naive than memory subsets.

A word on this clone: The antigen is undetermined.

The assay ran at deep level. Produced via immunoSEQ multiplex PCR; TCRdb's table is partial and in-frame only. The table shows some 2 million clones, with about 94% occurring only once. In the naive CD8 group, cells lacked CD45RO and were positively selected for CCR7, so terminally differentiated effector memory CD45RA+ cells were left out. Germline-derived CDR1 and CDR2 are SGHVS and FQNEAQ. The CDR3 loop spans 15 amino acids. Trimming took off 4 bases at V and 2 bases at J, with 15 bases between the two ends. The source of this sequence is a man between 18 and 35 years old in good health. The gene calls are TRBV7-8 and TRBJ2-7; D possibly uses TRBD1 or TRBD2 (5 bases each). Sequenced input: naive CD8+ T cells sorted from blood. This chain's CDR3 is CASSYGGREPYEQYF. The DNA for the CDR3 is TGTGCCAGCAGCTACGGAGGCAGGGAACCCTACGAGCAGTACTTC.